This T cell receptor (beta chain) was profiled in a study of cytomegalovirus exposure and HLA in healthy donors. The PCR contained 60 Vbeta and 13 Jbeta primers. The method was immunoSEQ multiplex PCR; TCRdb's version includes in-frame clones alone and lacks a portion of them. The data contain about 170,000 clones, about 79% of them singletons. Trimming cost V 2 bases and J 14 bases, with 16 bases left between them. Germline values: CDR1 MNHGY, CDR2 SVAAGI. This CDR3 is built from 13 residues. This TCR derives from a man aged 35 to 55 in good health and CMV-seropositive. The specimen was PBMCs. The rearrangement links TRBV6-9 to TRBJ2-4; a possible D gene is TRBD2 (6 bases). In DNA form, the CDR3 reads TGTGCCAGCAGTTATCGTCTAGCGCCCTCTAAGTACTTC. Its translation is CASSYRLAPSKYF.